The 2 T cell receptor beta chains in this list originate from one sample, sequenced in a study of shared clonotypes between healthy human individuals. This table comes from immunoSEQ multiplex PCR, and its TCRdb copy is limited to in-frame clones, with some not included. The sample includes around 700,000 clones, 72% of them seen just once. Material: memory CD4+ T cells sorted from blood. Subset here: CD45RA-negative fraction. These receptors all stem from a woman in her thirties in good health.

The V gene is TRBV6-6, the J gene TRBJ2-3; 7 bases match TRBD2. The junction had 9 bases not matched to a gene; V was cut back by 8 bases and J by 1 base. The CDR3 consists of 15 residues. The germline V gene has CDR1 MNHNY and CDR2 SVGAGI (reference sequence). Here the CDR3 reads CASAPLAPRTDTQYF. The CDR3 DNA reads as TGTGCCAGCGCCCCACTAGCGCCACGCACAGATACGCAGTATTTT.

CDR3 protein: CASSLEAPAGNTIYF. Here the CDR3 DNA reads TGTGCCAGCAGCTTAGAGGCGCCAGCTGGAAACACCATATATTTT. The rearrangement links TRBV13 to TRBJ1-3; no clear D. The V and J ends lost 1 base and 2 bases respectively, with 9 bases between them. CDR3 length: 15 residues. CDR1 and CDR2 from the germline V gene are PRHDT and FYEKMQ (reference sequence). Full variable domain (missing parts from reference TRBV13 and TRBJ1-3): AAGVIQSPRHLIKEKRETATLKCYPIPRHDTVYWYQQGPGQDPQFLISFYEKMQSDKGSIPDRFSAQQFSDYHSELNMSSLELGDSALYFCASSLEAPAGNTIYFGEGSWLTVV.